The rows below give T cell receptor beta chains drawn from one sample of a study of Ad26.COV2.S vaccination and SARS-CoV-2 variants. Only in-frame clones appear in the TCRdb table, and some are missing; sequencing was by immunoSEQ multiplex PCR. The sample lists approximately 480,000 clones, 87% occurring once. This specimen was peripheral blood, taken in a trial of Ad26.COV2.S vaccine versus placebo. All receptors derive from a person between 18 and 65 years old who received the Ad26.COV2.S COVID-19 vaccine or a placebo. The CDR3 runs from the conserved cysteine through the conserved F or W. The D gene is left open where the match is weak. The size field is filled for only some rows; it gives once, few, many or a size class.

d_gene | abundance | j_gene | v_gene | CDR3aa | CDR3nt
. | . | TRBJ1-1 | TRBV14 | CASSQVRQRDKAFF | TGTGCCAGCAGCCAAGTCAGGCAGAGGGATAAAGCTTTCTTT
. | . | TRBJ2-5 | TRBV29-1 | CSVRTVQETQYF | TGCAGCGTGCGGACGGTCCAAGAGACCCAGTACTTC
. | . | TRBJ1-6 | TRBV9 | CASSVEGSYNSPLHF | TGTGCCAGCAGCGTAGAGGGCTCCTATAATTCACCCCTCCACTTT
. | . | TRBJ1-1 | TRBV7-2 | CASSLRDKKRAFF | TGTGCCAGCAGCTTACGGGACAAAAAAAGGGCTTTCTTT
TRBD1 | many | TRBJ2-5 | TRBV19 | CASSRGNEETQYF | TGTGCCAGTAGCAGGGGGAATGAAGAGACCCAGTACTTC
. | . | TRBJ2-1 | TRBV18 | CASSPTLAPTEQFF | TGTGCCAGCTCACCAACACTAGCACCCACTGAGCAGTTCTTC
. | once | TRBJ1-5 | TRBV19 | CASSILGQYNQPQHF | TGTGCCAGTAGTATTCTTGGGCAGTACAATCAGCCCCAGCATTTT
TRBD2 | . | TRBJ2-1 | TRBV9 | CASSVTSGRGEQFF | TGTGCCAGCAGCGTCACTAGCGGGAGAGGTGAGCAGTTCTTC
. | . | TRBJ2-3 | TRBV29-1 | CSVAKPLADTQYF | TGCAGCGTTGCAAAACCACTGGCGGATACGCAGTATTTT
. | . | TRBJ1-1 | TRBV5-6 | CASSLQNTEAFF | TGTGCCAGCAGCTTACAGAACACTGAAGCTTTCTTT
. | . | TRBJ2-7 | TRBV5-1 | CASSLPGQGTYEQYF | TGCGCCAGCAGCTTACCGGGACAAGGGACCTACGAGCAGTACTTC
. | . | TRBJ2-2 | TRBV11-3 | CASSPPGWASGELFF | TGTGCCAGCAGCCCTCCAGGGTGGGCCTCCGGGGAGCTGTTTTTT
. | . | TRBJ2-7 | TRBV7-8 | CASSVSPITGAEQYF | TGTGCCAGCAGCGTATCCCCTATTACGGGGGCCGAGCAGTACTTC
. | . | TRBJ1-6 | TRBV28 | CASSGGAGNSPLHF | TGTGCCAGCAGTGGGGGGGCAGGGAACTCACCCCTCCACTTT
. | . | TRBJ2-1 | TRBV9 | CASSVGGDNNEQFF | TGTGCCAGCAGCGTAGGCGGTGATAACAATGAGCAGTTCTTC
. | . | TRBJ2-1 | TRBV27 | CASSPTPLAHEQFF | TGTGCCAGCAGTCCCACCCCACTAGCTCATGAGCAGTTCTTC
. | . | TRBJ1-2 | TRBV28 | CASSPPTDYGYTF | TGTGCCAGCAGTCCCCCCACAGACTATGGCTACACCTTC
TRBD1 | . | TRBJ1-4 | TRBV19 | CASSQQGQGHNEKLFF | TGTGCCAGTAGTCAACAGGGGCAGGGGCATAATGAAAAACTGTTTTTT
. | . | TRBJ1-1 | TRBV30 | CALKPGAGGNTEAFF | TGTGCCCTCAAACCAGGGGCCGGTGGGAACACTGAAGCTTTCTTT
TRBD1 | . | TRBJ1-4 | TRBV2 | CASSRGQGGEKLFF | TGTGCCAGCAGTAGAGGACAGGGGGGTGAAAAACTGTTTTTT
. | . | TRBJ1-1 | TRBV19 | CASSISGSHTEAFF | TGTGCCAGTAGTATCTCGGGGTCGCACACTGAAGCTTTCTTT
TRBD1 | . | TRBJ2-3 | TRBV19 | CASSTSGTGGITDTQYF | TGTGCCAGTAGTACCAGCGGGACAGGGGGGATCACAGATACGCAGTATTTT
. | . | TRBJ1-1 | TRBV5-1 | CASSFRMGNTEAFF | TGCGCCAGCAGCTTTAGAATGGGGAACACTGAAGCTTTCTTT
. | . | TRBJ1-1 | TRBV9 | CASSPSGMNTEAFF | TGTGCCAGCAGCCCCAGTGGGATGAACACTGAAGCTTTCTTT
. | . | TRBJ2-1 | TRBV9 | CASSQNRGNEQFF | TGTGCCAGCAGCCAGAATAGGGGTAATGAGCAGTTCTTC
. | . | TRBJ2-7 | TRBV6-5 | CASKEGLRYEQYF | TGTGCCAGCAAGGAAGGTCTCCGCTACGAGCAGTACTTC
. | . | TRBJ2-1 | TRBV2 | CASAYSSTYNEQFF | TGTGCCAGCGCTTACTCCAGTACCTACAATGAGCAGTTCTTC
. | once | TRBJ1-1 | TRBV29-1 | CSVRLARTFEAFF | TGCAGCGTTAGGTTGGCCAGAACCTTCGAAGCTTTCTTT
. | few | TRBJ1-2 | TRBV6-1 | CASSDRGSNYGYTF | TGTGCCAGCAGTGATCGGGGGAGTAACTATGGCTACACCTTC
TRBD1 | once | TRBJ2-7 | TRBV5-8 | CASSLGQGVYEQYF | TGTGCCAGCAGCTTGGGACAGGGAGTCTACGAGCAGTACTTC
. | . | TRBJ1-2 | TRBV7-2 | CASSLAQGRGYTF | TGTGCCAGCAGCTTAGCCCAGGGGAGGGGCTACACCTTC
. | few | TRBJ1-6 | TRBV4-3 | CASSQDAGPLHF | TGCGCCAGCAGCCAAGATGCAGGTCCCCTCCACTTT
. | . | TRBJ1-3 | TRBV19 | CASSTSGFGGNTIYF | TGTGCCAGTAGCACAAGCGGCTTCGGTGGAAACACCATATATTTT
TRBD2 | . | TRBJ2-2 | TRBV7-3 | CASQSSGRTGELFF | TGTGCCAGTCAAAGTAGCGGGAGGACCGGGGAGCTGTTTTTT
. | . | TRBJ1-2 | TRBV30 | CAWSPLGRFSRDYTF | TGTGCCTGGAGCCCCCTAGGGCGCTTTTCGCGGGACTACACCTTC
TRBD2 | . | TRBJ2-7 | TRBV10-3 | CAITPGGAGGSYEQYF | TGTGCCATCACTCCTGGCGGGGCGGGAGGGTCCTACGAGCAGTACTTC
. | . | TRBJ2-1 | TRBV5-1 | CASSLPGESDGEQFF | TGCGCCAGCAGCTTGCCGGGAGAATCGGACGGTGAGCAGTTCTTC
. | . | TRBJ1-1 | TRBV6-5 | CASTRPGVGTEAFF | TGTGCCAGCACAAGACCGGGGGTTGGCACTGAAGCTTTCTTT
TRBD1 | . | TRBJ2-5 | TRBV5-4 | CASSLRTGGSETQYF | TGTGCCAGCAGCTTACGGACAGGCGGTTCTGAGACCCAGTACTTC
. | . | TRBJ1-4 | TRBV5-8 | CASSPIGQGSEKLFF | TGTGCCAGCAGCCCAATCGGGCAGGGAAGTGAAAAACTGTTTTTT
. | few | TRBJ1-3 | TRBV7-2 | CASSLRGQGNTIYF | TGTGCCAGCAGCCTCCGTGGACAGGGAAACACCATATATTTT
. | . | TRBJ1-3 | TRBV18 | CASSPRGVNSGNTIYF | TGTGCCAGCTCACCGCGGGGGGTGAACTCTGGAAACACCATATATTTT
TRBD1 | . | TRBJ1-1 | TRBV27 | CASNPTGGFTEAFF | TGTGCCAGCAACCCGACAGGGGGTTTCACTGAAGCTTTCTTT
TRBD2 | . | TRBJ2-7 | TRBV5-4 | CASSSTSGTYEQYF | TGTGCCAGCAGCTCGACTAGCGGGACCTACGAGCAGTACTTC
. | . | TRBJ1-6 | TRBV30 | CAWSERGNSPLHF | TGTGCCTGGAGTGAACGGGGTAATTCACCCCTCCACTTT
. | once | TRBJ1-1 | TRBV30 | CAWSANMNTEAFF | TGTGCCTGGAGTGCTAATATGAACACTGAAGCTTTCTTT
. | . | TRBJ2-7 | TRBV7-9 | CASSSRGVKGEQYF | TGTGCCAGCAGCTCCAGGGGGGTAAAGGGCGAGCAGTACTTC
TRBD2 | few | TRBJ2-3 | TRBV28 | CASSLLAGGTDTQYF | TGTGCCAGCAGTTTACTGGCGGGAGGCACAGATACGCAGTATTTT
TRBD1 | . | TRBJ1-2 | TRBV29-1 | CSAGTAYGYTF | TGCAGCGCCGGGACAGCCTATGGCTACACCTTC